One and the same sample provided the 14 T cell receptor beta chains below, sequenced in a study of blood T cells in healthy people across ages. Combining a sample-barcoded 5' primer with a J-beta primer mix, a second PCR ran for about 6 to 12 cycles. TCRdb re-called the 5' RACE reads through MiXCR, storing one row per CDR3 protein. The sample includes around 800,000 distinct CDR3 sequences, roughly 53% of them seen just once. Sequencing was carried out using blood. The receptors derive from a man aged 80 or over in good health.

As concerns this clonotype: The junction departs from germline at one end; a sequencing error may be responsible. V gene TRBV4-1 combines with J gene TRBJ2-1, with TRBD2 identical over 7 bases. CDR1 MGHRA and CDR2 YSYEKL come from the germline V gene. The CDR3 loop spans 16 amino acids. In DNA, the CDR3 is TGCGCCGGCAGCCTAACGATCGGACTAGGCTACAATGAGCAGTTCTTC. It encodes CAGSLTIGLGYNEQFF.

The V call is TRBV10-3, the J call TRBJ2-7; 8 bases line up with TRBD2. V gave up 6 bases and J gave up 4 bases; unmatched junction bases: 5. Germline CDR1 ENHRY, CDR2 SYGVKD. The CDR3 has 13 residues. CDR3 bases: TGTGCCATCAGGCGGGAGGATTTGTACGAGCAGTACTTC. Amino acids: CAIRREDLYEQYF.

This clonotype was seen many times. The chain uses TRBV5-6 and TRBJ2-7; D not certain. V dropped 6 bases and J dropped 0 bases, with 13 bases sitting between them. This CDR3 is 14 amino acids long. In germline, CDR1 is SGHDT, CDR2 YYEEEE. CDR3 nucleotide sequence: TGTGCCAGCACCCCTGGGCCTAGCTCCTACGAGCAGTACTTC. It translates to CASTPGPSSYEQYF.

The J gene is TRBJ2-1, the V gene TRBV3-1; D perhaps matches TRBD1 (6 bases). The length of the CDR3 is 15 residues. Trimming removed 2 bases at V and 5 bases at J, with 13 bases between. Germline assignment: CDR1 LGHDT and CDR2 YNNKEL (reference sequence). The CDR3 DNA sequence: TGTGCCAGCAGCCAATCCGGGACATACCACAATGAGCAGTTCTTC. This sequence encodes CASSQSGTYHNEQFF.

The table lists this clonotype with a few counts. This sequence may be a read error, since a much larger clone differs from it by one base. The CDR3 sequence: CASSLVGGCEQYF. The CDR3 DNA is TGCGCCAGCAGCTTGGTGGGGGGCTGCGAGCAGTACTTC. This chain links TRBV5-1 with TRBJ2-7; D may be TRBD1 or TRBD2 (6 bases each). CDR3 length: 13 amino acids. The V end was cut by 0 bases, the J end by 6 bases, with 10 bases between. From germline, CDR1 is SGHRS and CDR2 YFSETQ.

The genes are TRBV3-1 and TRBJ2-1; 10 nucleotides line up with TRBD2. V shed 4 bases and J 6 bases; nucleotides not matched to a gene: 9. CDR1 LGHDT and CDR2 YNNKEL come from the germline V gene (reference sequence). The CDR3 has 16 residues. The CDR3 spells CASSPWTSGDSNEQFF. The CDR3 nucleotides are TGTGCCAGCAGCCCATGGACTAGCGGTGACAGCAATGAGCAGTTCTTC.

A few counts support this clonotype. The chain has TRBV2 and TRBJ2-3, with D unclear. CDR3 size: 12 residues. The germline V gene encodes CDR1 SNHLY and CDR2 FYNNEI. V lost 2 bases and J lost 10, with 10 bases in between. The CDR3 reads CASSEMSGAQYF. CDR3 sequence (DNA): TGTGCCAGCAGTGAAATGAGTGGGGCGCAGTATTTT.

The rearrangement uses TRBV6-5 and TRBJ1-2; D ambiguous. Germline CDR1 MNHEY, CDR2 SVGAGI. The CDR3 consists of 13 residues. V was cut by 4 bases and J by 7 bases, with 13 bases left in between. The CDR3 DNA follows: TGTGCCAGCAGTTTAAGAGCGGCAACTGGCTACACCTTC. It encodes CASSLRAATGYTF.

The chain uses TRBV4-2 and TRBJ2-1; 11 positions match TRBD1. CDR1 is LGHNA and CDR2 is YNFKEQ in the germline V gene. This CDR3 contains 16 residues. J was trimmed by 7 bases and V by 3 bases; bases with no gene match: 8. CDR3 region: CASSHEEGQGVNEQFF. The CDR3 DNA is TGTGCCAGCAGCCACGAGGAGGGACAGGGGGTTAATGAGCAGTTCTTC.

Here the CDR3 reads CAEGQPGGANVLTF. In DNA form, the CDR3 reads TGTGCCGAGGGGCAGCCTGGAGGGGCCAACGTCCTGACTTTC. This chain connects TRBV7-9 to TRBJ2-6; D possibly matches TRBD1 or TRBD2 (5 bases each). The germline V gene has CDR1 SEHNR and CDR2 FQNEAQ (reference sequence). The CDR3 length is 14 residues. V shed 11 bases and J shed 4 bases, with 15 bases lying between them.

The genes are TRBV20-1 and TRBJ2-1; D gene ambiguous. The V gene's germline CDR1 is DFQATT and CDR2 SNEGSKA (reference sequence). V was cut by 6 bases and J by 8 bases, with 11 bases left in between. CDR3 length: 11 residues. DNA for the CDR3: TGCAGTGCCCCCAGGTTAGATGAGCAGTTCTTC. Amino acid sequence: CSAPRLDEQFF.

The V call is TRBV20-1, the J call TRBJ2-3; tentatively, D is TRBD2 (5 bases). Between the trimmed V and J ends, which lost 4 bases and 4 bases, there was a span of 15 bases. The CDR3 is 14 residues long. Germline V lookup: CDR1 DFQATT, CDR2 SNEGSKA (reference sequence). The CDR3 is CSATRPTSADTQYF. CDR3 DNA sequence: TGCAGTGCTACCCGACCTACTAGTGCAGATACGCAGTATTTT.

This rearrangement joins TRBV2 to TRBJ2-7, with TRBD2 matching 13 bases. Germline trimming cut 7 bases from V and 3 bases from J; bases unmatched to any gene: 3. This CDR3 spans 14 amino acids. CDR1 is SNHLY and CDR2 is FYNNEI in the germline V gene. The CDR3, as DNA: TGTGCCAGCAAACTAGCGGGAGGGGTCTACGAGCAGTACTTC. This translates into CASKLAGGVYEQYF.

A single count supports this clonotype. The J gene is TRBJ2-7, the V gene TRBV6-1, with D maybe TRBD1 (6 bases). Per the germline V gene, CDR1 is MNHNS and CDR2 is SASEGT. Trimming pared 6 bases from V and 9 bases from J, leaving 15 bases between. The CDR3 contains 12 residues. CDR3 bases: TGTGCCAGCAGACGGGACACCACGACGCAGTACTTC. Translated: CASRRDTTTQYF.